This entry lists 27 T cell receptor beta chains sequenced from one sample in a study of T cell repertoires in cytomegalovirus infection. What these receptors recognize is not known. TCRdb analysed the reads with MiXCR anew, one entry per CDR3 protein. The data show approximately 390,000 distinct CDR3 sequences, about 35% seen once. Specimen: cultured PBMCs, collected from culture after CMV antigen stimulation. The receptors here all came from a human donor in good health (CMV status not recorded). Some clones in this sample may be carry-over from other donors' samples.

The J gene is TRBJ2-5, the V gene TRBV7-2; D uncertain. Germline values: CDR1 SGHTA, CDR2 FQGNSA. With 5 bases removed from V and 2 bases from J, the gap between germline ends came to 12 bases. The CDR3 sequence is 14 residues long. CDR3 in amino acids: CASSPSGWQETQYF. The CDR3 nucleotides are TGTGCCAGCAGCCCTTCCGGGTGGCAAGAGACCCAGTACTTC.

The chain recombines TRBV6-1 with TRBJ2-5; TRBD2 aligns across 7 bases. Germline values: CDR1 MNHNS, CDR2 SASEGT. This CDR3 contains 16 residues. V was pared by 5 bases and J by 1 base, with 10 bases of the junction left unmatched. Here the CDR3 reads CASSKGRGVSQETQYF. As DNA, the CDR3 is TGTGCCAGCAGTAAGGGACGGGGGGTCTCCCAAGAGACCCAGTACTTC.

V usage is TRBV23-1 and J usage is TRBJ2-7; 9 bases are a match to TRBD2. TRBV23-1 is placed among ORFs of uncertain function. With V trimmed by 8 bases and J by 1 base, 18 bases remained unmatched. The CDR3 extends over 18 amino acids. In DNA, the CDR3 is TGCGCCAGCCCCGGCGGGACTAGCCCCATTGGACTTTCCTACGAGCAGTACGTC. Translating it yields CASPGGTSPIGLSYEQYV.

The CDR3: CASTAAPRDEQFF. DNA for the CDR3: TGTGCCAGCACAGCGGCCCCACGGGATGAGCAGTTCTTC. V and J are TRBV19 and TRBJ2-1; TRBD2 is a possible D gene (5 bases). Germline CDR1 LNHDA, CDR2 SQIVND (reference sequence). V lost 9 bases, J lost 8 bases, and 17 bases lay in between. CDR3 size: 13 residues.

This clonotype has only a few counts. CDR3 in amino acids: CASSAKGGSEQYF. The CDR3, as DNA: TGTGCCAGCAGCGCCAAGGGGGGGTCCGAGCAGTACTTC. The rearrangement joins TRBV7-8 to TRBJ2-7; maybe TRBD2 (7 bases). In germline, CDR1 is SGHVS, CDR2 FQNEAQ. V was trimmed by 5 bases and J by 6 bases, leaving 14 bases between them. CDR3 length equals 13 residues.

The V gene is TRBV5-8, the J gene TRBJ2-2; 7 bases fit TRBD1. V was clipped by 1 base and J by 5 bases; unmatched bases: 11. Germline V CDR1 and CDR2: SGHTS, YDEGEE. The CDR3 has 17 residues. The CDR3 protein is CASSLYPRTGGTGELFF. For the CDR3, the DNA is TGTGCCAGCAGCTTGTACCCCAGGACAGGAGGTACCGGGGAGCTGTTTTTT.

The chain links TRBV4-1 to TRBJ2-1; D remains unclear. Germline V gene data show CDR1 as MGHRA and CDR2 as YSYEKL. This CDR3 is 13 amino acids long. V gave up 3 bases and J gave up 7 bases, with 10 bases separating them. This CDR3 reads CASSQWDGNEQFF. In nucleotides, the CDR3 is TGCGCCAGCAGCCAGTGGGATGGAAATGAGCAGTTCTTC.

This sequence joins TRBV9 and TRBJ2-5; 7 bases agree with TRBD1. The germline gives CDR1 SGDLS, CDR2 YYNGEE. The CDR3 covers 13 residues. V lost 3 bases to trimming and J lost 3 bases; unmatched junction nucleotides: 2. The CDR3 spells CASSAGTEETQYF. CDR3 coding DNA: TGTGCCAGCAGCGCCGGGACAGAAGAGACCCAGTACTTC.

This clonotype has more than one count but fewer than ten. V and J are TRBV7-2 and TRBJ2-1; no reliable D call. With 3 bases removed from V and 1 base from J, the gap between germline ends came to 7 bases. The CDR3 totals 14 residues. CDR1 and CDR2 from the germline V gene are SGHTA and FQGNSA. Here the CDR3 DNA reads TGTGCCAGCAGCTTTTCACTATCCTACAATGAGCAGTTCTTC. Protein sequence: CASSFSLSYNEQFF.

Many counts were recorded for this clonotype. The genes are TRBV12-3 or TRBV12-4 and TRBJ1-5; TRBD1 matches 7 bases. The CDR3 totals 16 residues. Trimming removed 6 bases from V and 3 bases from J; junction bases left unmatched: 11. The CDR3, as DNA: TGTGCCAGCAGCGGGGACAGACATTTTCCCAATCAGCCCCAGCATTTT. Its protein product is CASSGDRHFPNQPQHF.

This sequence joins TRBV7-9 and TRBJ1-2, with TRBD1 matching over 7 bases. The trim removed 5 bases at V and 9 bases at J, leaving 9 bases unmatched. CDR3 length: 13 amino acids. Germline CDR1 reads SEHNR; CDR2 reads FQNEAQ (reference sequence). CDR3 residues: CASSPRGQASYTF. DNA for the CDR3: TGTGCCAGCAGCCCCCGCGGACAGGCCAGCTACACCTTC.

V usage is TRBV7-2 and J usage is TRBJ1-5; D is perhaps TRBD1 (6 bases). CDR1 and CDR2 (germline): SGHTA, FQGNSA. The CDR3 consists of 15 residues. The V end was cut by 5 bases, the J end by 7 bases, with 18 bases between. The CDR3 sequence: CASSTRGGGAQPQHF. CDR3 nucleotide sequence: TGTGCCAGCAGCACTCGCGGTGGGGGGGCACAGCCCCAGCATTTT.

This chain connects TRBV27 to TRBJ2-3, with D possibly TRBD2 on 6 matching bases. The V gene's germline CDR1 is MNHEY and CDR2 SMNVEV (reference sequence). V lost 2 bases, J lost 6 bases, and 21 bases lay in between. The CDR3 has 17 residues. CDR3 loop: CASSLVFLAQNGDTQYF. CDR3 DNA sequence: TGTGCCAGCAGTTTAGTATTCCTAGCGCAGAACGGTGATACGCAGTATTTT.

The gene calls are TRBV4-1 and TRBJ1-2, with a tentative D call TRBD1 (5 bases). The V end lost 4 bases, the J end lost 3 bases, and 15 bases lay between the germline ends. Germline CDR1 reads MGHRA; CDR2 reads YSYEKL. This CDR3 is 15 amino acids long. CDR3 region: CASSPVGRSDYGYTF. For the CDR3, the DNA is TGCGCCAGCAGCCCGGTGGGACGGTCGGACTATGGCTACACCTTC.

The chain employs TRBV7-2 and TRBJ2-3; no definite D call. The CDR3 runs 15 residues. The ends were cut back, 5 bases at V and 3 bases at J, with 15 bases in the middle. Per the germline V gene, CDR1 is SGHTA and CDR2 is FQGNSA. CDR3 DNA sequence: TGTGCCAGCAGCACCCCCCTCGGTATAACAGATACGCAGTATTTT. The encoded protein is CASSTPLGITDTQYF.

The rearrangement uses TRBV2 and TRBJ1-2, with no clear D. This CDR3 spans 16 amino acids. Trimming took 2 bases from V and 4 from J, leaving 17 bases between them. From germline, CDR1 is SNHLY and CDR2 FYNNEI. CDR3 sequence: CASSESRAVPFYGYTF. DNA of the CDR3: TGTGCCAGCAGTGAATCAAGGGCCGTGCCATTCTATGGCTACACCTTC.

The chain combines TRBV12-3 or TRBV12-4 with TRBJ2-7; D might be TRBD1 (6 bases). V lost 6 bases and J lost 3, with 15 bases in between. CDR3 size: 14 residues. The CDR3 sequence is CASSDSPGHYEQYF. In DNA form, the CDR3 reads TGTGCCAGCAGCGATAGTCCGGGACACTACGAGCAGTACTTC.

This clonotype was detected ten times or more. V and J are TRBV7-2 and TRBJ1-6; D is unclear. The CDR3 extends over 15 amino acids. The V gene lost 0 bases and the J gene lost 7 bases, with 10 bases spanning the gap. In germline, CDR1 is SGHTA, CDR2 FQGNSA. CDR3 nucleotide sequence: TGTGCCAGCAGCTTAGCGGGGAGGTGGAATTCACCCCTCCACTTT. This sequence encodes CASSLAGRWNSPLHF.

This sequence joins TRBV4-3 and TRBJ2-1; no reliable D call. Germline V gene data show CDR1 as LGHNA and CDR2 as YSLEER. The CDR3 extends over 16 amino acids. Trimming cost V 2 bases and J 0 bases, with 11 bases left between them. CDR3 residues: CASSQWVRSSYNEQFF. The CDR3 DNA sequence: TGCGCCAGCAGCCAATGGGTGAGGTCCTCCTACAATGAGCAGTTCTTC.

This clonotype was recorded at least ten times. V and J are TRBV7-2 and TRBJ2-2; 7 positions match TRBD2. J gave up 0 bases and V 1 base, and 2 bases lay outside the gene matches. In germline, CDR1 is SGHTA, CDR2 FQGNSA. The CDR3 is 16 amino acids. The CDR3 here is CASSLDAGANTGELFF. DNA of the CDR3: TGTGCCAGCAGCTTAGACGCGGGAGCGAACACCGGGGAGCTGTTTTTT.

This clonotype was detected ten times or more. The chain links TRBV7-2 to TRBJ2-1; a possible D gene is TRBD2 (6 bases). This CDR3 has 18 residues. Germline V gives CDR1 SGHTA, CDR2 FQGNSA. The V end lost 2 bases, the J end lost 0 bases, and 17 bases lay between the germline ends. CDR3 amino acids: CASSLFGWAGSSYNEQFF. The CDR3 bases are TGTGCCAGCAGCTTATTCGGGTGGGCCGGGAGCTCCTACAATGAGCAGTTCTTC. Complete variable domain (other parts from reference TRBV7-2 and TRBJ2-1): GAGVSQSPSNKVTEKGKDVELRCDPISGHTALYWYRQSLGQGLEFLIYFQGNSAPDKSGLPSDRFSAERTGGSVSTLTIQRTQQEDSAVYLCASSLFGWAGSSYNEQFFGPGTRLTVL.

V usage is TRBV6-8 and J usage is TRBJ1-1, with D perhaps matching TRBD1 (6 bases). V lost 5 bases, J lost 5 bases, and 18 bases lay in between. CDR1 MNHGY and CDR2 SAAAGT come from the germline V gene. This CDR3 region has 15 residues. The DNA for the CDR3 is TGTGCCAGCAGTGTCCGGAACAGGGCGGATACTGAAGCTTTCTTT. Translated, it gives CASSVRNRADTEAFF.

V usage is TRBV9 and J usage is TRBJ2-1; 14 nucleotides line up with TRBD2. V lost 2 bases, J lost 9 bases, and 4 bases stayed unmatched. This CDR3 spans 15 amino acids. From germline, CDR1 is SGDLS and CDR2 YYNGEE. CDR3 sequence reads: CASSVGTSGGGEQFF. CDR3 DNA: TGTGCCAGCAGCGTCGGGACTAGCGGGGGAGGTGAGCAGTTCTTC.

The V and J genes are TRBV12-3 or TRBV12-4 and TRBJ1-5; D remains unclear. V was cut by 3 bases and J by 4 bases, with 7 bases left in between. The CDR3 has 13 residues. The chain's CDR3 is CASSFTENQPQHF. The CDR3 nucleotides read TGTGCCAGCAGTTTTACAGAGAATCAGCCCCAGCATTTT.

The V gene is TRBV27, the J gene TRBJ1-6; 7 nucleotides align to TRBD1. The CDR3 is 14 amino acids. V was pared by 7 bases and J by 4 bases, with 4 bases of the junction left unmatched. The germline gives CDR1 MNHEY, CDR2 SMNVEV (reference sequence). The CDR3 sequence is CASTPGQYNSPLHF. CDR3 in DNA: TGTGCCAGCACCCCGGGACAGTATAATTCACCCCTCCACTTT.

J is TRBJ1-5 and V is TRBV7-6; possibly TRBD1 for D (6 bases). CDR3 length equals 15 residues. Trimming shortened V by 5 bases and J by 5 bases, and 16 bases separated the two germline ends. Per the germline V gene, CDR1 is SGHVS and CDR2 is FNYEAQ. CDR3 bases: TGTGCCAGCAGCCCTTTAGGGGGGGTGGATCAGCCCCAGCATTTT. Amino acids: CASSPLGGVDQPQHF.

This clonotype came up many times. J is TRBJ1-3 and V is TRBV7-8; TRBD1 matches 7 bases. After removal of 5 bases from V and 2 bases from J, the junction contained 12 bases not matched to a gene. The CDR3 has 17 residues. Germline V gives CDR1 SGHVS, CDR2 FQNEAQ. CDR3 protein: CASSPRQGSPAGNTIYF. In DNA form, the CDR3 reads TGTGCCAGCAGCCCCCGACAGGGAAGTCCGGCTGGAAACACCATATATTTT.